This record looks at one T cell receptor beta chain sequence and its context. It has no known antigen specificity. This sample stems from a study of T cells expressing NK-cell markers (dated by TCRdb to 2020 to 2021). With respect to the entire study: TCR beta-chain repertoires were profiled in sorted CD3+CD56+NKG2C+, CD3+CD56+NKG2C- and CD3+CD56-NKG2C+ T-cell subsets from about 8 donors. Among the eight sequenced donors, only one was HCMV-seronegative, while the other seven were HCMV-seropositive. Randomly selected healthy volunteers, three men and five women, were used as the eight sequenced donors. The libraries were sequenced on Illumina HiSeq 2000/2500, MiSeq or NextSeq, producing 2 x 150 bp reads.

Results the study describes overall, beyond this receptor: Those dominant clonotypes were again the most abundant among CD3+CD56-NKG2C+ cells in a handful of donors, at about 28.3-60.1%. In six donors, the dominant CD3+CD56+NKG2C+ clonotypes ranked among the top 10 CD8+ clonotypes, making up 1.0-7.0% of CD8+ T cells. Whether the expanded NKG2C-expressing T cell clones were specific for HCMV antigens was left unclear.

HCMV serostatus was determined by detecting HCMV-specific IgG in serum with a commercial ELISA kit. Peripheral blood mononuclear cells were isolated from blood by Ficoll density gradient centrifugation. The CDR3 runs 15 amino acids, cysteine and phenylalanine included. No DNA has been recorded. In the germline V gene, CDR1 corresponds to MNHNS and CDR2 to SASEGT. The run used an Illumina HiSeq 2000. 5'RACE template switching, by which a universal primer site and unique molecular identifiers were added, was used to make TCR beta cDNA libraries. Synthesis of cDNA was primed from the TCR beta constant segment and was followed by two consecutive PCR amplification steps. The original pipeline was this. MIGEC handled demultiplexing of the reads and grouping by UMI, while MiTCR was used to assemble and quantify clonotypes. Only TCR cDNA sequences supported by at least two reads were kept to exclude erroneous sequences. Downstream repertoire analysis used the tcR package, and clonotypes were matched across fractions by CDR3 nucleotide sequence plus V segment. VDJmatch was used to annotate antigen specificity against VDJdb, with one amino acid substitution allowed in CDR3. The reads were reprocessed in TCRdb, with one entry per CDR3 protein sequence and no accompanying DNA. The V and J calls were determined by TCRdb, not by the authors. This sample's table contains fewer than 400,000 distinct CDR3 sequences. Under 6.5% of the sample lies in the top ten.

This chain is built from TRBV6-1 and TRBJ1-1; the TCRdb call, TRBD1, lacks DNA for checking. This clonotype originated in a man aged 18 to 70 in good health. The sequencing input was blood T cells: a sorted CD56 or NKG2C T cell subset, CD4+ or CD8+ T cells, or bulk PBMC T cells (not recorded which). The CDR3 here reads CASNIHRDRNTEAFF.